This passage covers 10 T cell receptor beta chains from one sample sequenced in a study of T cell responses to AZD1222 COVID-19 vaccine (dated by TCRdb to about 2021). According to the study, the label for this sample's time point signals: baseline before first vaccination. The library was produced with the immunoSEQ multiplex PCR assay. The source is immuneACCESS, and TCRdb retained only in-frame sequences with V and J called. Part of the clones is not carried over; for the studies checked, unresolved V genes explain less than half of this, and the remainder is unexplained. Across this sample there are about 120,000 clones, with about 85% seen only once. The top ten clonotypes cover around 6.2% of the sample. This material consisted of peripheral blood, taken on day 0 of AZD1222 vaccination. Every receptor here comes from an adult in good health.

This rearrangement joins TRBV28 to TRBJ2-7, with a possible D match to TRBD1 (6 bases). Germline V gives CDR1 MDHEN, CDR2 SYDVKM. Trimming pared 3 bases from V and 1 base from J, leaving 25 bases between. CDR3 length: 19 amino acids. CDR3 in DNA: TGTGCCAGCAGTTTGAGGGGGTTACGTGGACACCTTATTTCCTACGAGCAGTACTTC. Translation gives CASSLRGLRGHLISYEQYF.

The genes are TRBV19 and TRBJ1-6; perhaps TRBD1 as D (5 bases). CDR1 is LNHDA and CDR2 is SQIVND in the germline V gene (reference sequence). The CDR3 contains 15 residues. Trimming took 5 bases from V and 8 from J, leaving 16 bases between them. The CDR3 reads CASSSQDRGDSPLHF. The CDR3 region has the DNA TGTGCCAGTAGTTCTCAGGACCGGGGGGATTCACCCCTCCACTTT.

The chain has TRBV28 and TRBJ1-2; TRBD1 is a possible D gene (5 bases). Germline V lookup: CDR1 MDHEN, CDR2 SYDVKM. Trimming pared 3 bases from V and 2 bases from J, leaving 7 bases between. CDR3 length: 13 residues. CDR3 loop: CASSLRQNYGYTF. CDR3 DNA: TGTGCCAGCAGTTTGCGACAGAACTATGGCTACACCTTC.

The V and J genes are TRBV28 and TRBJ2-7; 8 bases align to TRBD1. The V and J ends lost 7 bases and 6 bases, in that order; junction bases with no gene match: 11. There are 14 residues in the CDR3. Germline CDR1 MDHEN, CDR2 SYDVKM. CDR3 region: CASTLGGQVGEQYF. CDR3 DNA sequence: TGTGCCAGCACCCTGGGGGGACAGGTCGGCGAGCAGTACTTC.

This clone came up a few times. The chain is built from TRBV7-2 and TRBJ2-2; D is unclear. V lost 1 base, J lost 1 base, and 7 bases lay in between. This CDR3 has 15 residues. Germline CDR1 and CDR2: SGHTA and FQGNSA. The CDR3 here is CASSLGYGNTGELFF. CDR3 nucleotide sequence: TGTGCCAGCAGCTTAGGTTATGGGAACACCGGGGAGCTGTTTTTT. Full variable domain (missing parts from reference TRBV7-2 and TRBJ2-2): GAGVSQSPSNKVTEKGKDVELRCDPISGHTALYWYRQSLGQGLEFLIYFQGNSAPDKSGLPSDRFSAERTGGSVSTLTIQRTQQEDSAVYLCASSLGYGNTGELFFGEGSRLTVL.

In its sample, this clone was seen once. The rearrangement joins TRBV7-9 to TRBJ2-7; possible D gene TRBD1, 6 bases. Germline loops: CDR1 SEHNR, CDR2 FQNEAQ (reference sequence). The CDR3 extends over 17 amino acids. Trimming took 2 bases from V and 2 from J, leaving 19 bases between them. CDR3 region: CASSLYTVTGLTYEQYF. The CDR3 region has the DNA TGTGCCAGCAGCTTATACACTGTTACAGGGTTAACCTACGAGCAGTACTTC.

In its sample, this clone was seen once. The chain carries TRBV28 and TRBJ1-5; D unclear. Deletions cut 7 bases from V and 5 bases from J, with 12 bases between. CDR1 is MDHEN, CDR2 SYDVKM, per germline. CDR3 length equals 13 residues. CDR3 sequence: CASKPHSDQPQHF. The DNA of the CDR3 is TGTGCCAGCAAGCCCCACAGTGATCAGCCCCAGCATTTT.

The chain links TRBV2 to TRBJ1-2; D perhaps matches TRBD1 (6 bases). Trimming took off 8 bases at V and 8 bases at J, with 24 bases between the two ends. CDR1 is SNHLY, CDR2 FYNNEI, per germline. The CDR3 loop spans 15 amino acids. Here the CDR3 reads CASLEGGGEVGGYTF. The CDR3, as DNA: TGTGCCAGCCTCGAAGGGGGGGGTGAAGTTGGAGGCTACACCTTC. The whole variable domain, filled in from reference TRBV2 and TRBJ1-2, reads EPEVTQTPSHQVTQMGQEVILRCVPISNHLYFYWYRQILGQKVEFLVSFYNNEISEKSEIFDDQFSVERPDGSNFTLKIRSTKLEDSAMYFCASLEGGGEVGGYTFGSGTRLTVV.

The chain couples TRBV9 to TRBJ2-7; D is possibly TRBD1 (5 bases). The germline V and J ends were trimmed by 0 bases and 4 bases, with 14 bases remaining between them. This CDR3 has 15 amino acids. CDR1 and CDR2 (germline): SGDLS, YYNGEE. CDR3 DNA: TGTGCCAGCAGCGTAGGAACAGGTGACATTTACGAGCAGTACTTC. Translation gives CASSVGTGDIYEQYF.

The chain couples TRBV5-1 to TRBJ2-1, with 15 nucleotides matching TRBD2. V lost 4 bases to trimming and J lost 6 bases; unmatched junction nucleotides: 8. The CDR3 is made up of 17 amino acids. From germline, CDR1 is SGHRS and CDR2 YFSETQ. The chain's CDR3 is CASSRGLAGGIGNEQFF. Here the CDR3 DNA reads TGCGCCAGCAGCCGGGGACTAGCGGGGGGTATCGGCAATGAGCAGTTCTTC.